Below, one T cell receptor (beta chain) is given with its context. Trimming cost V 5 bases and J 4 bases, with 15 bases left between them. The CDR3 loop spans 15 amino acids. Germline assignment: CDR1 SGHTA and CDR2 FQGNSA. The data are from a study of OX40 agonist ivuxolimab in advanced cancers. Study context: Ivuxolimab doses were 0.01, 0.1, 0.3, 1.5, 3 or 10 mg/kg every 2 weeks.

The protocol was immunoSEQ multiplex PCR, while the TCRdb copy is restricted to in-frame clones and leaves out a portion. Of about 73,000 clones listed, 92% are singletons. The material was CD4+ or CD8+ T cells sorted from blood, obtained in a trial of the OX40 agonist ivuxolimab. V usage is TRBV7-2 and J usage is TRBJ1-3; D not resolved. The TCR sequence derives from an adult with an advanced solid tumor such as melanoma, head and neck, liver or kidney cancer. This CDR3 is CASSLLGLGGNTIYF. DNA of the CDR3: TGTGCCAGCAGCCTACTTGGTCTTGGGGGAAACACCATATATTTT.